Following are 20 T cell receptor beta chains from one sample sequenced in a study of OX40 agonist ivuxolimab in advanced cancers. This table comes from immunoSEQ multiplex PCR, and its TCRdb copy is limited to in-frame clones, with some not included. The sample comprises roughly 36,000 clones, around 90% of which are singletons, and about 8.2% rests with the top ten. This specimen consisted of CD4+ or CD8+ T cells sorted from blood, obtained in a trial of the OX40 agonist ivuxolimab. The receptors come from an adult with an advanced solid tumor such as melanoma, head and neck, liver or kidney cancer.

The chain has TRBV29-1 and TRBJ2-1, with D unresolved. CDR3 length equals 13 residues. The ends were cut back, 7 bases at V and 7 bases at J, with 17 bases in the middle. Germline values: CDR1 SQVTM, CDR2 ANQGSEA. The CDR3 loop is CSAAARMGNEQFF. The CDR3 nucleotides read TGCAGCGCCGCTGCGAGGATGGGGAATGAGCAGTTCTTC.

The J gene is TRBJ2-5, the V gene TRBV10-3, with 10 nucleotides matching TRBD2. With V trimmed by 0 bases and J by 2 bases, 3 bases remained unmatched. Germline V gene data show CDR1 as ENHRY and CDR2 as SYGVKD. CDR3 size: 16 residues. The CDR3 protein is CAISESLAGVQETQYF. CDR3 coding DNA: TGTGCCATCAGTGAGTCCCTAGCGGGAGTTCAAGAGACCCAGTACTTC.

This clone has a handful of counts. The J gene is TRBJ1-1, the V gene TRBV6-1, with D possibly being TRBD1 (5 bases). V lost 1 base to trimming and J lost 6 bases, with 12 bases between them. Germline-derived CDR1 and CDR2 are MNHNS and SASEGT. There are 14 residues in the CDR3. The CDR3 bases are TGTGCCAGCAGTGAAGGGGGGGGGAGGTCTGAAGCTTTCTTT. Residues: CASSEGGGRSEAFF.

The J gene is TRBJ1-6, the V gene TRBV25-1; D unresolved. Per the germline V gene, CDR1 is MGHDK and CDR2 is SYGVNS. Trimming took 1 base from V and 10 from J, leaving 2 bases between them. The CDR3 is made up of 11 amino acids. In nucleotides, the CDR3 is TGTGCCAGCAGTGAATCCTCACCCCTCCACTTT. It yields the protein CASSESSPLHF. The full variable domain, rest sourced from reference TRBV25-1 and TRBJ1-6, is EADIYQTPRYLVIGTGKKITLECSQTMGHDKMYWYQQDPGMELHLIHYSYGVNSTEKGDLSSESTVSRIRTEHFPLTLESARPSHTSQYLCASSESSPLHFGNGTRLTVT.

The V gene is TRBV18, the J gene TRBJ2-3; D perhaps matches TRBD2 (5 bases). The CDR3 extends over 13 amino acids. Trimming removed 3 bases at V and 5 bases at J, with 9 bases between. Per germline, CDR1 KGHSH and CDR2 LQKENI. CDR3 sequence reads: CASSPQAGDTQYF. CDR3 nucleotide sequence: TGTGCCAGCTCACCGCAGGCGGGAGATACGCAGTATTTT.

The V and J genes are TRBV4-1 and TRBJ1-4, with TRBD1 matching 9 bases. Germline CDR1 and CDR2: MGHRA and YSYEKL. CDR3 length equals 16 residues. After removal of 1 base from V and 8 bases from J, the junction contained 8 bases not matched to a gene. CDR3 loop: CASSQGSLTGGEKLFF. CDR3 DNA sequence: TGCGCCAGCAGCCAAGGCTCCTTGACAGGGGGAGAAAAACTGTTTTTT.

The rearrangement uses TRBV2 and TRBJ2-3, with D perhaps matching TRBD1 or TRBD2 (5 bases each). The V gene lost 8 bases and the J gene lost 0 bases, with 15 bases spanning the gap. The germline V gene has CDR1 SNHLY and CDR2 FYNNEI. CDR3 length: 15 residues. The CDR3 DNA reads as TGTGCCAGCCGATACTTCGGGGCTAGCACAGATACGCAGTATTTT. This gives the protein CASRYFGASTDTQYF.

The rearrangement uses TRBV11-2 and TRBJ2-1, with D tentatively TRBD2 (5 bases). The CDR3 sequence is 11 residues long. Looked up from germline, CDR1 is SGHAT and CDR2 is FQNNGV. With 1 base removed from V and 15 bases from J, the gap between germline ends came to 10 bases. CDR3 amino acids: CASSLGAEAFF. The DNA for the CDR3 is TGTGCCAGCAGCTTAGGAGCGGAGGCGTTCTTC.

The chain is built from TRBV21-1 and TRBJ2-7; the D call in the table, TRBD1, was not verified against the DNA. TRBV21-1 is given as a pseudogene. The CDR3 length is 13 residues. In DNA, the CDR3 is TGTGCCAGCAGCGCCGGGACAATCTACGAGCAGTACTTC. Its protein is CASSAGTIYEQYF.

CDR3 loop: CASTSGTGDRSDQYF. Written as DNA, the CDR3 is TGTGCCAGCACCTCCGGGACAGGGGATCGGAGCGACCAGTACTTC. This chain uses TRBV11-3 with TRBJ2-5; 10 bases match TRBD1. Germline CDR1 SGHNT, CDR2 YENEEA. The CDR3 totals 15 residues. With 7 bases clipped from V and 10 bases from J, the junction kept 15 bases outside the gene matches.

The chain employs TRBV7-3 and TRBJ2-5; 8 bases match TRBD2. Germline loops: CDR1 SGHTA, CDR2 FQGTGA. The V segment lost 0 bases and the J segment 5 bases; nucleotides outside the gene matches: 8. The CDR3 length is 16 residues. DNA of the CDR3: TGTGCCAGCAGCTTAACTAACGGGAGGGCCGGGGAGACCCAGTACTTC. Translated: CASSLTNGRAGETQYF. The whole variable domain, remainder taken from reference TRBV7-3 and TRBJ2-5, is GAGVSQTPSNKVTEKGKYVELRCDPISGHTALYWYRQSLGQGPEFLIYFQGTGAADDSGLPNDRFFAVRPEGSVSTLKIQRTERGDSAVYLCASSLTNGRAGETQYFGPGTRLLVL.

This chain links TRBV6-4 with TRBJ2-1, with D unclear. The ends were cut back, 0 bases at V and 0 bases at J, with 6 bases in the middle. The CDR3 extends over 15 amino acids. CDR1 and CDR2 from the germline V gene are MRHNA and SNTAGT. CDR3 in DNA: TGTGCCAGCAGTGACTCGTATCACTCCTACAATGAGCAGTTCTTC. Translating gives CASSDSYHSYNEQFF.

This sequence joins TRBV10-3 and TRBJ2-7; the match to TRBD2 covers 11 bases. Trimming at V came to 8 bases and at J to 5 bases, leaving 8 bases not matched to a gene. Germline values: CDR1 ENHRY, CDR2 SYGVKD. The CDR3 is 14 residues long. The CDR3 loop is CAIRSGRAPDEQYF. CDR3 sequence (DNA): TGTGCCATCCGTAGCGGGAGGGCCCCGGACGAGCAGTACTTC.

The chain joins TRBV5-1 to TRBJ2-7; 7 nucleotides align to TRBD1. Per the germline V gene, CDR1 is SGHRS and CDR2 is YFSETQ. Trimming at V came to 4 bases and at J to 7 bases, leaving 11 bases not matched to a gene. This CDR3 region has 14 residues. CDR3 nucleotides: TGCGCCAGCAGCCCCGACAGGGTCCTTGGAGAGCAGTACTTC. Its translation is CASSPDRVLGEQYF.

The rearrangement links TRBV6-6 to TRBJ2-1; 7 bases are shared with TRBD2. Trimming removed 6 bases from V and 10 bases from J; junction bases left unmatched: 6. From germline, CDR1 is MNHNY and CDR2 SVGAGI (reference sequence). The CDR3 is made up of 12 amino acids. The CDR3 loop is CASSATSREQFF. CDR3 coding DNA: TGTGCCAGCAGCGCGACTAGCCGAGAGCAGTTCTTC.

This clone came up a few times. V and J are TRBV6-6 and TRBJ2-1; 7 bases agree with TRBD2. Germline V gives CDR1 MNHNY, CDR2 SVGAGI (reference sequence). The CDR3 covers 13 residues. The ends lost 7 bases at V and 8 bases at J; junction bases unmatched: 8. CDR3 in DNA: TGTGCCAGCATCAGCGGGATGGCGGATGAGCAGTTCTTC. Translating gives CASISGMADEQFF.

The chain combines TRBV10-3 with TRBJ2-7, with 8 bases lining up with TRBD1. Germline loops: CDR1 ENHRY, CDR2 SYGVKD. The CDR3 sequence is 15 residues long. V dropped 6 bases and J dropped 3; count of bases not matched to a gene: 10. This CDR3 is CAISDTGTGHYEQYF. CDR3 nucleotide sequence: TGTGCCATCAGCGACACCGGGACAGGCCACTACGAGCAGTACTTC.

This clone was counted a single time. This sequence joins TRBV6-7 and TRBJ2-3; 7 bases are a match to TRBD2. TRBV6-7 is an ORF, with its function uncertain. This CDR3 has 15 residues. The V segment lost 6 bases and the J segment 2 bases; nucleotides outside the gene matches: 8. The CDR3 loop reads CASSPPLAATDTQYF. Written as DNA, the CDR3 is TGTGCCAGCAGCCCCCCCCTAGCGGCCACAGATACGCAGTATTTT.

The genes are TRBV21-1 and TRBJ1-2; TRBD1 is the table's D call and was not checked against the DNA. TRBV21-1 is an annotated pseudogene. The CDR3 is made up of 10 amino acids. In DNA form, the CDR3 reads TGTGCCAGCAGACAGGGAAGCTACACCTTC. It specifies CASRQGSYTF.

The chain recombines TRBV5-6 with TRBJ1-6; D is ambiguous. CDR1 is SGHDT and CDR2 is YYEEEE in the germline V gene. CDR3 length equals 14 residues. Trimming pared 4 bases from V and 3 bases from J, leaving 8 bases between. This CDR3 reads CASSLPDYNSPLHF. The CDR3 nucleotides are TGTGCCAGCAGCCTCCCAGACTATAATTCACCCCTCCACTTT.